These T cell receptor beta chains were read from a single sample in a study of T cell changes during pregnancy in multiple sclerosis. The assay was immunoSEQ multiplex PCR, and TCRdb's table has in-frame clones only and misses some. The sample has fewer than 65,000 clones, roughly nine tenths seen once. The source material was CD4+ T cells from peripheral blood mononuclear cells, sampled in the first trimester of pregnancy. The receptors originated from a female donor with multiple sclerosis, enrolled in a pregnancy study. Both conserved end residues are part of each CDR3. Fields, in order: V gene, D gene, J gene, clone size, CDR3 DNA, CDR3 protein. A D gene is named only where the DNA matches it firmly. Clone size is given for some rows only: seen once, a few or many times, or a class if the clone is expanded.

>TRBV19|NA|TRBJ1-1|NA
TGTGCCAGTAGTATTCAGGGCCTGAAGAACACTGAAGCTTTCTTT
CASSIQGLKNTEAFF
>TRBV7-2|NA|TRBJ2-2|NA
TGTGCCAGCAACATCGGGAGTTCGAACACCGGGGAGCTGTTTTTT
CASNIGSSNTGELFF
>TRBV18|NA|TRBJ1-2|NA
TGTGCCAGCTCACCTCAACTTGGGACGGGAGGGAACTATGGCTACACCTTC
CASSPQLGTGGNYGYTF
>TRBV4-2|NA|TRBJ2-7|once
TGTGCCAGCAGCCGAGACAGAGGGCTAGGGGAGCAGTACTTC
CASSRDRGLGEQYF
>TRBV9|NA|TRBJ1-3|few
TGTGCCAGCAGCACCCAACCAACAGGGAACTCTGGAAACACCATATATTTT
CASSTQPTGNSGNTIYF
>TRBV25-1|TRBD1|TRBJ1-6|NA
TGTGCCAGCAACCTACAGGGGGCCGATTCACCCCTCCACTTT
CASNLQGADSPLHF
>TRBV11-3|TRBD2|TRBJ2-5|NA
TGTGCCAGCAGCTGGGGGGGGGAAAGGACCCAGTACTTC
CASSWGGERTQYF
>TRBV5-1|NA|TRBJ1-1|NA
TGCGCCAACTACACGAACACTGAAGCTTTCTTT
CANYTNTEAFF
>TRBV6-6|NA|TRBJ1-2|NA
TGTGCCAGCAGTTACCGGGGGGGTGGCTACACCTTC
CASSYRGGGYTF
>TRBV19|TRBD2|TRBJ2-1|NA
TGTGCCAGTAATGTCCCGGGGACTAGGAAAAATGAGCAGTTCTTC
CASNVPGTRKNEQFF
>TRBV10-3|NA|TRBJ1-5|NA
TGTGCCATCAGTGGGGTAGCCGACAATCAGCCCCAGCATTTT
CAISGVADNQPQHF
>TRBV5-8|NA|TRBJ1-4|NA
TGTGCCAGCAGCTTGAGGAGAACCCAGAATGAAAAACTGTTTTTT
CASSLRRTQNEKLFF
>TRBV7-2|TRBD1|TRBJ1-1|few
TGTGCCAGCAGCCCCCGGGACAGTGCGAACACTGAAGCTTTCTTT
CASSPRDSANTEAFF
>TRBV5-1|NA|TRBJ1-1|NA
TGCGCCAGCAGCCGCGTGGGGGCCCAGAACACTGAAGCTTTCTTT
CASSRVGAQNTEAFF
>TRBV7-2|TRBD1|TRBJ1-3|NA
TGTGCCAGCAGCTTAGGTGGACAGGGGATAAGTGGAAACACCATATATTTT
CASSLGGQGISGNTIYF
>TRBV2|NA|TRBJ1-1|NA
TGTGCCAGCAGACCCAACAGGGCCGGGAACACTGAAGCTTTCTTT
CASRPNRAGNTEAFF
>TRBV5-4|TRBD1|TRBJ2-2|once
TGTGCCAGCACCCCGACAGGGATTGCCGGGGAGCTGTTTTTT
CASTPTGIAGELFF
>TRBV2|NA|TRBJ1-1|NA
TGTGCCAGCAGTGTGGACTTGAAAATGAACACTGAAGCTTTCTTT
CASSVDLKMNTEAFF
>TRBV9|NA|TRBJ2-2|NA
TGTGCCAGCAGCCGAGGGACCGGGGAGCTGTTTTTT
CASSRGTGELFF
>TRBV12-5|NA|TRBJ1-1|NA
TGTGCTAGTGGTTTGGTACCCGTGTTCATGGGGGCGCGGAGGGAGGGTACTGAAGCTTTCTTT
CASGLVPVFMGARREGTEAFF
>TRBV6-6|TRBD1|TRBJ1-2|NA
TGTGCCAGCAAACAGGGGTACGGCTACACCTTC
CASKQGYGYTF
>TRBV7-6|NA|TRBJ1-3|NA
TGTGCCAGCGCTGCCTCCAGTGGAAACACCATATATTTT
CASAASSGNTIYF
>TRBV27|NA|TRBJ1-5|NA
TGTGCCAGCAGTTTGCGGTCCTATAGCAATCAGCCCCAGCATTTT
CASSLRSYSNQPQHF
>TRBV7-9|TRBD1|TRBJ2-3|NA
TGTGCCAGCAGTTCAACAGCCGAGGGACAGGGGTGGGGCACAGATACGCAGTATTTT
CASSSTAEGQGWGTDTQYF
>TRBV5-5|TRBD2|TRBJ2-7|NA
TGTGCCAGCAGCTTGGTGGGGAGGGACGAGCAGTACTTC
CASSLVGRDEQYF
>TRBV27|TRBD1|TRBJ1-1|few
TGTGCCAGCAGGTCTAACAGGGGGACTGAAGCTTTCTTT
CASRSNRGTEAFF
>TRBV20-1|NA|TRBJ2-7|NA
TGCAGTGCGGATCGAGGAGGCGAGCAGTACTTC
CSADRGGEQYF
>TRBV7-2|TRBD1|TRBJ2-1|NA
TGTGCCAGCAGTATAGGACAGGGCCTCCAGTTCTTC
CASSIGQGLQFF
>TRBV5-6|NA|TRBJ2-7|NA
TGTGCCAGCAGCCTACCAGGGTGGGCCGAGCAGTACTTC
CASSLPGWAEQYF
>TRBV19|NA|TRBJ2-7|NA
TGTGCCAGTAGTACCATGGACAGTCGGAGCTCCTACGAGCAGTACTTC
CASSTMDSRSSYEQYF
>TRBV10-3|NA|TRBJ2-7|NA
TGTGCCGGCGGTCAAAGGTCGAATCGGTTC
CAGGQRSNRF
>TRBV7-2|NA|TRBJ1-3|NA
TGTGCCAGCAGCTTAGCCAGGGCCGGAAACACCATATATTTT
CASSLARAGNTIYF
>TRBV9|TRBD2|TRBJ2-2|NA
TGTGCCAGCAGCGCGGGGGGGCCGAACACCGGGGAGCTGTTTTTT
CASSAGGPNTGELFF
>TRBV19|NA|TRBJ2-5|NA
TGTGCCAGTAGTATAGGACGGCCACTAAACAAAGAGACCCAGTACTTC
CASSIGRPLNKETQYF
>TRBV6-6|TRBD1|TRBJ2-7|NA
TGTGCCAGCAGGGATACAGGGGGTTTGGGCCACGAGCAGTACTTC
CASRDTGGLGHEQYF
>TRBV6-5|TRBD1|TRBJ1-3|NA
TGTGCCAGCACAGACAGGGCTATCGGAAACACCATATATTTT
CASTDRAIGNTIYF